This T cell receptor beta chain is from a study of cytomegalovirus exposure and HLA in healthy donors. Broader study findings: By a later analysis, the bulk of CMV-associated TCR beta chains appeared HLA-restricted.

The CDR3 spans 14 residues. Germline V CDR1 and CDR2: MNHNS, SASEGT. A note on this clone: The antigen is unknown.

Regarding donors, all were healthy bone marrow donors. Nobody wrote down the CMV serostatus of this donor. 13 Jbeta primers and 60 Vbeta primers were used for the PCR. The repertoire was sequenced with immunoSEQ multiplex PCR; TCRdb's copy has only in-frame clones and lacks some. This table has roughly 100,000 clones, around 63% appearing once. Specimen: PBMCs. The chain links TRBV6-1 to TRBJ2-5; D may be TRBD1 (5 bases). The J call is in doubt because the DNA end fits TRBJ2-7 better. This sequence was found in a human donor in good health. CDR3 coding DNA: TGTGCCAGCAGTGAAGGGGCAGGGTTCCACGAGCAGTACTTC. Its translation is CASSEGAGFHEQYF.